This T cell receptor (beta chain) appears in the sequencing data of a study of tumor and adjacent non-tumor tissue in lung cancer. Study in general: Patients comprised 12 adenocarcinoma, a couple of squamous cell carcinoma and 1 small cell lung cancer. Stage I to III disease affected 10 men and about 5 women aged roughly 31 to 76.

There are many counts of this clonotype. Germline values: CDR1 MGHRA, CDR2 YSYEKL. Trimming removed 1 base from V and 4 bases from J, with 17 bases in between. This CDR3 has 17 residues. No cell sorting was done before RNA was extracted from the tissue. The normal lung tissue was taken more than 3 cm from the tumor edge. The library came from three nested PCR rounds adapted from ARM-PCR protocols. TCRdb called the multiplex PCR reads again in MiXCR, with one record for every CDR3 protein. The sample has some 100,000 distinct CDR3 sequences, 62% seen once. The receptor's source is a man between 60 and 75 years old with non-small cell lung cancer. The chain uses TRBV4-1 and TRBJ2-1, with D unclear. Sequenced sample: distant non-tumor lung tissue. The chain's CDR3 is CASSQVLDPRGYNEQFF. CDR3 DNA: TGCGCCAGCAGCCAAGTCCTCGACCCGAGAGGATACAATGAGCAGTTCTTC.